The clone carrying this T cell receptor beta chain showed up many times. Its cognate antigen is unknown. Time point meaning: newly diagnosed GD, antithyroid drugs for less than 3 months. The authors made the TCR library using RNA they extracted from PBMCs. Investigators prepared the TCR beta libraries by applying iRepertoire HTBI primers and Arm-PCR of CDR3 regions. TCRdb re-analysed the multiplex PCR reads in MiXCR, keeping a single row per CDR3 protein. The table has roughly 500,000 distinct CDR3 sequences, around 12% seen once; the top ten hold 7.5% to 9%. Between the trimmed V and J ends, which lost 4 bases and 3 bases, there was a span of 11 bases. The CDR3 is 14 amino acids. Germline CDR1 MNHNS, CDR2 SASEGT. The source of the sample is a study of regulatory T cells in long-lasting Graves disease. Study information: Patients newly diagnosed with Graves' had been on antithyroid drugs for under 3 months.

The study, taken as a whole, reports: Segments TRBV28, TRBJ1-2 and TRBJ2-5 showed preferential usage in persistent disease.

The sample also formed part of further work on T cells in Graves' hyperthyroidism and ophthalmopathy.

Here the sequenced sample was peripheral blood mononuclear cells (PBMCs), taken at new diagnosis, from a patient treated with antithyroid drugs. The TCR originated in a woman aged 25-40 years with Graves disease. The chain combines TRBV6-1 with TRBJ2-3, with D uncertain. The CDR3 protein is CASSGHHTTDTQYF. The CDR3 DNA follows: TGTGCCAGCAGTGGACACCACACGACAGATACGCAGTATTTT.